This TCR beta chain was retrieved from a study of T cell responses to AZD1222 COVID-19 vaccine. Study-level points and caveats: Dominant at 160-218 and 743-854, vaccine-associated CD4 TCRs also spanned spike.

Assay used: immunoSEQ multiplex PCR; TCRdb lists only in-frame clones, some missing. The table shows about 180,000 clones, with just over 85% occurring only once. Worth noting for this clone: What it recognizes is unknown.

V dropped 6 bases and J dropped 9 bases, with 14 bases sitting between them. The CDR3 totals 12 residues. Sequences were derived from peripheral blood, sampled 28 days after the second AZD1222 dose. The chain combines TRBV12-3 or TRBV12-4 with TRBJ1-1; D ambiguous. The receptor comes from an adult who received the AZD1222 COVID-19 vaccine. CDR3 bases: TGTGCCAGCAGCACTACGTCGGGGAAAGCTTTCTTT. Residues: CASSTTSGKAFF.